This TCR beta chain was identified during a study of OX40 agonist ivuxolimab in advanced cancers. Study in general: Dose-escalation subjects each had hepatocellular carcinoma, melanoma, renal cell or head and neck cancer. At 82.7% male, the cohort had a mean age of around 56 years, ranging from roughly 23 to 80. General observations from the study: At 0.1 to 3.0 mg/kg and by week 6, clonal expansion occurred in CD4+ and CD8+ blood T cells. The study found among the lowest clonal expansion in partial responders at 0.1-3.0 mg/kg.

The CDR3 loop spans 13 amino acids. The germline V and J ends were trimmed by 0 bases and 9 bases, with 9 bases remaining between them. Germline loops: CDR1 MGHDK, CDR2 SYGVNS. With regard to this clone: As yet, its antigen is unknown.

TCRdb keeps only in-frame clones here, not all; method: immunoSEQ multiplex PCR. Found here are about 72,000 clones, around 89% of them singletons; the top ten hold around 0.98%. This receptor was obtained from an adult with an advanced solid tumor such as melanoma, head and neck, liver or kidney cancer. This rearrangement joins TRBV25-1 to TRBJ2-1; D is unclear. The source material was CD4+ or CD8+ T cells sorted from blood, sampled in a trial of the OX40 agonist ivuxolimab. The CDR3 nucleotides are TGTGCCAGCAGTGAATATATGGGAATTGAGCAGTTCTTC. Encoded protein: CASSEYMGIEQFF.